This is a list of T cell receptor beta chains from one sample in a study of identical twins. TCRdb passed the 5' RACE reads through MiXCR, listing each CDR3 protein once. The sample has hundreds of thousands of distinct CDR3 sequences, roughly 7.2% seen once. Separately, the same data were catalogued under a study of yellow fever vaccine responses in identical twins.

Input material: PBMCs. The origin of the receptors is a woman under 30 in good health. The CDR3 runs from the conserved cysteine through the conserved F or W. A D gene is named only where the DNA matches it firmly. Clone size, where shown, is once, few, many, or a class for clones that have expanded.

clone_size j_call d_call v_call cdr3_nt cdr3_aa
- TRBJ1-4 TRBD1 TRBV5-1 TGCGCCAGCAGCTTCCAGGGGGCGGGTGAAAAACTGTTTTTT CASSFQGAGEKLFF
- TRBJ2-1 - TRBV5-1 TGCGCCAGCAGCTTGATAGCGGAGCCTTACAATGAGCAGTTCTTC CASSLIAEPYNEQFF
many TRBJ1-1 - TRBV10-3 TGTGCCATCAGTGAGAGTCGGGAGACTGAAGCTTTCTTT CAISESRETEAFF
few TRBJ2-5 TRBD2 TRBV6-5 TGTGCCAGCAGTTACTTCCTCGGCGGGGGGGCCGGAGAGACCCAGTACTTC CASSYFLGGGAGETQYF
many TRBJ2-5 TRBD1 TRBV5-1 TGCGCCAGCAGCTTCGCCGGGACAGTAAAAGAGACCCAGTACTTC CASSFAGTVKETQYF
many TRBJ2-3 - TRBV6-6 TGTGCCAGCAGTTACGGGGAGGAGGCGCTCGCGGCGCAGTATTTT CASSYGEEALAAQYF
- TRBJ2-2 TRBD1 TRBV27 TGTGCCAGCAGCCCATCGCTAGGGGGCGCCGGGGAGCTGTTTTTT CASSPSLGGAGELFF
many TRBJ2-1 - TRBV5-6 TGTGCCAGCAGCTTGGGAGCGTTGGGGGTTAATGAGCAGTTCTTC CASSLGALGVNEQFF
- TRBJ2-2 - TRBV2 TGTGCCAGCAGGGCGGACACGAACACCGGGGAGCTGTTTTTT CASRADTNTGELFF
- TRBJ1-2 - TRBV20-1 TGCAGTGCTCCGACAGGCCGGGGGGGCTACACCTTC CSAPTGRGGYTF
few TRBJ2-3 - TRBV24-1 TGTGCCACCAGTGATCTGTTAAATACGCAGTATTTT CATSDLLNTQYF
- TRBJ2-6 - TRBV12-3/TRBV12-4 TGTGCCAGCAGCCGAATCGGGGACTCTGGGGCCAACGTCCTGACTTTC CASSRIGDSGANVLTF
- TRBJ1-2 TRBD1 TRBV19 TGTGCCACCAACAGGGGGGCGACTTCGAGGGGCTACACCTTC CATNRGATSRGYTF
many TRBJ2-3 TRBD1 TRBV5-1 TGCGCCAGCAGCCGGCTCACGGGACAGGGCGCAGATACGCAGTATTTT CASSRLTGQGADTQYF
- TRBJ2-7 TRBD1 TRBV28 TGTGCCAGCAGTTTCCGGGGACAGGGTTACGAGCAGTACTTC CASSFRGQGYEQYF
- TRBJ2-7 TRBD2 TRBV6-1 TGTGCCAGCAGTCCCGGGACTAGCGGAGGACGCTACGAGCAGTACTTC CASSPGTSGGRYEQYF
few TRBJ2-2 TRBD2 TRBV10-3 TGTGCCATCAGTGAAATTAGCGGACTAGCGGGTACGAACACCGGGGAGCTGTTTTTT CAISEISGLAGTNTGELFF
- TRBJ1-1 - TRBV25-1 TGTGCCAGCACCCATAACACTGAAGCTTTCTTT CASTHNTEAFF
- TRBJ1-3 - TRBV7-9 TGTGCCAGCAGCCCGACGGAGGTGATAAACACCATATATTTT CASSPTEVINTIYF
- TRBJ2-1 TRBD2 TRBV12-3/TRBV12-4 TGTGCCAGCAGCATAGCGGGAGATGAGCAGTTCTTC CASSIAGDEQFF
few TRBJ2-3 - TRBV7-9 TGTGCCAGCAGCTTTCGTTTTGGAACCACAGATACGCAGTATTTT CASSFRFGTTDTQYF
few TRBJ2-7 - TRBV6-2/TRBV6-3 TGTGCCAGCAGGCTAGAATCTCGTCACGAGCAGTACTTC CASRLESRHEQYF
- TRBJ2-1 - TRBV2 TGTGCCAGCAGAGTTACTAGCACCGCGGGGTTGAGCTCCTACAATGAGCAGTTCTTC CASRVTSTAGLSSYNEQFF
many TRBJ2-2 TRBD1 TRBV14 TGTGCCAGCAGACGACAGGGTAACACCGGGGAGCTGTTTTTT CASRRQGNTGELFF
many TRBJ1-1 TRBD1 TRBV29-1 TGCAGCGTTGGGACAGGGGGTTCTGCAGCTTTCTTT CSVGTGGSAAFF
many TRBJ1-5 - TRBV2 TGTGCCAGCAGTGAAGGCGGACTTAGCAATCAGCCCCAGCATTTT CASSEGGLSNQPQHF
- TRBJ1-1 - TRBV5-1 TGCGCCAGCAGCTTGGTAACAGCCCGGGAAGCTTTCTTT CASSLVTAREAFF
few TRBJ2-1 TRBD1 TRBV4-1 TGCGCCAGCAGCCCCCGGACAGGGCCGAATGAGCAGTTCTTC CASSPRTGPNEQFF
few TRBJ2-2 TRBD1 TRBV28 TGTGCCAGCAGGACCGGGACAGGTCAGGCCGGGGAGCTGTTTTTT CASRTGTGQAGELFF
- TRBJ1-1 - TRBV6-1 TGTGCCAGCAAGGGCGATCTGGAGGTGGTGAACACTGAAGCTTTCTTT CASKGDLEVVNTEAFF
- TRBJ2-1 TRBD2 TRBV11-2 TGTGCCAGCAGCAAAGAGTGGGCTAGCGGGGGGCCATCGTTCTACAATGAGCAGTTCTTC CASSKEWASGGPSFYNEQFF
- TRBJ2-2 TRBD1 TRBV29-1 TGCAGCGTTGATAGTCAGGGGGTCACCGGGGAGCTGTTTTTT CSVDSQGVTGELFF
few TRBJ1-1 - TRBV6-1 TGTGCCAGCAGCACGGACCCAAATTCTGAAGCTTTCTTT CASSTDPNSEAFF
many TRBJ1-2 - TRBV12-3/TRBV12-4 TGTGCCAGCAGTTCCCACCCACAGGGTCAGGGCTACACCTTC CASSSHPQGQGYTF
few TRBJ2-3 TRBD2 TRBV19 TGTGCCAGCAGGACTAGCGGGGCTAGCACAGATACGCAGTATTTT CASRTSGASTDTQYF
few TRBJ2-3 - TRBV20-1 TGCAGTGCTAGAGAACGGACAACTAGCACAGATACGCAGTATTTT CSARERTTSTDTQYF
- TRBJ2-5 - TRBV11-2 TGTGCCAGCAGCTTAGTTCTAAACCAAGAGACCCAGTACTTC CASSLVLNQETQYF
few TRBJ2-5 - TRBV3-1 TGTGCCAGCAGCCAAGTGTGGGAGACCCAGTACTTC CASSQVWETQYF
- TRBJ2-2 TRBD1 TRBV2 TGTGCCAGCAGTCCACAGGGGGCCCAGGGGGAGCTGTTTTTT CASSPQGAQGELFF
- TRBJ2-5 - TRBV5-1 TGCGCCAGCAGCTCGCCGGGAGCCGGGGCAGAGACCCAGTACTTC CASSSPGAGAETQYF